This T cell receptor beta chain was sequenced for a study of cytomegalovirus exposure and HLA in healthy donors. Looking at the study overall: Early released data had about 85 million unique TCRs, all coming from HLA-typed donors.

It was with 60 Vbeta and 13 Jbeta primers that the PCR ran. Measured with immunoSEQ multiplex PCR; TCRdb has only the in-frame clones, and not every one. The data contain tens of thousands of clones, roughly four fifths of them singletons. The study, taken as a whole, reports: In a later analysis, CMV-associated beta chains were mostly HLA-associated, it appeared. Most subjects had HLA-A and HLA-B alleles reportedly predicted accurately by TCR beta sequences.

On this clone itself: Its target is not known.

Sequencing used PBMCs. The receptor's source is a man aged 45-60 years in good health and CMV-seronegative.

The CDR3 nucleotides are TGTGCCAGTAGTGAGGGACTAGCGTTGTTGGGTGCGTTCTTC. Translating gives CASSEGLALLGAFF. The chain links TRBV19 to TRBJ2-1; 10 bases line up with TRBD2. The CDR3 covers 14 residues. Germline CDR1 and CDR2: LNHDA and SQIVND (reference sequence). V lost 5 bases to trimming and J lost 15 bases; unmatched junction nucleotides: 13. Complete variable domain (other parts from reference TRBV19 and TRBJ2-1): DGGITQSPKYLFRKEGQNVTLSCEQNLNHDAMYWYRQDPGQGLRLIYYSQIVNDFQKGDIAEGYSVSREKKESFPLTVTSAQKNPTAFYLCASSEGLALLGAFFGPGTRLTVL.